One sample yielded the 13 T cell receptor beta chains listed below, sequenced in a study of cytomegalovirus exposure and HLA in healthy donors (dated by TCRdb to 2017 to 2019). The protocol used for the library was the immunoSEQ multiplex PCR assay. For the multiplex PCR, a mixture combining 60 forward primers for TCR Vbeta segments and 13 reverse primers for TCR Jbeta segments was used. TCRdb re-hosts the immuneACCESS table, in-frame sequences only. Its copies lack some clones; in the studies checked, an unresolved V gene accounts for under half of them, and the cause for the rest is not known. The sample table includes about 96,000 clones. Roughly 3.4% of the sample lies in the top ten. The sample was PBMCs. These receptors were collected from a woman aged 30 to 39 in good health and CMV-seronegative.

The J gene is TRBJ2-5, the V gene TRBV7-2; D is ambiguous. The CDR3 length is 14 residues. The germline V and J ends were trimmed by 1 base and 5 bases, with 11 bases remaining between them. Germline CDR1 is SGHTA and CDR2 is FQGNSA. CDR3 amino acids: CASSLEARLETQYF. CDR3 DNA sequence: TGTGCCAGCAGCTTAGAGGCCAGGCTGGAGACCCAGTACTTC.

The chain carries TRBV6-1 and TRBJ1-5; 8 bases are a match to TRBD1. This CDR3 contains 14 residues. J gave up 3 bases and V 3 bases, and 1 base lay outside the gene matches. Per germline, CDR1 MNHNS and CDR2 SASEGT. The DNA for the CDR3 is TGTGCCAGCAGTGAGGGACAGGACAATCAGCCCCAGCATTTT. This encodes CASSEGQDNQPQHF.

The rearrangement joins TRBV10-3 to TRBJ2-3, with 11 nucleotides matching TRBD2. Germline trimming cut 8 bases from V and 1 base from J; bases unmatched to any gene: 5. CDR1 and CDR2 (germline): ENHRY, SYGVKD. CDR3 length equals 15 residues. CDR3 amino acids: CAIRLAGGGTDTQYF. The DNA for the CDR3 is TGTGCCATCCGTTTAGCGGGAGGGGGCACAGATACGCAGTATTTT.

This rearrangement joins TRBV11-2 to TRBJ2-3; 9 bases are a match to TRBD1. The CDR3 runs 15 residues. In germline, CDR1 is SGHAT, CDR2 FQNNGV. V dropped 3 bases and J dropped 1; count of bases not matched to a gene: 2. CDR3 loop: CASSFRQGGTDTQYF. CDR3 sequence (DNA): TGTGCCAGCAGCTTCCGACAGGGGGGCACAGATACGCAGTATTTT. The whole variable domain, filled in from reference TRBV11-2 and TRBJ2-3, reads EAGVAQSPRYKIIEKRQSVAFWCNPISGHATLYWYQQILGQGPKLLIQFQNNGVVDDSQLPKDRFSAERLKGVDSTLKIQPAKLEDSAVYLCASSFRQGGTDTQYFGPGTRLTVL.

The chain is built from TRBV29-1 and TRBJ2-7, with D possibly matching TRBD1 (6 bases). V lost 7 bases to trimming and J lost 1 base, with 14 bases between them. This CDR3 is built from 13 residues. CDR1 and CDR2 from the germline V gene are SQVTM and ANQGSEA. CDR3 loop: CSATKGVSYEQYF. The CDR3 DNA sequence: TGCAGCGCCACCAAGGGGGTATCCTACGAGCAGTACTTC.

The J gene is TRBJ2-1, the V gene TRBV2, with D unclear. The germline CDR1 and CDR2 sequences are SNHLY and FYNNEI. The CDR3 contains 15 residues. Trimming pared 6 bases from V and 6 bases from J, leaving 18 bases between. Here the CDR3 reads CASSHPTVAPNEQFF. CDR3 DNA: TGTGCCAGCAGCCACCCAACGGTTGCCCCCAATGAGCAGTTCTTC.

The chain recombines TRBV11-2 with TRBJ2-7; 7 bases map to TRBD1. V shed 0 bases, J shed 5 bases, and the junction held 7 bases outside the gene matches. Germline assignment: CDR1 SGHAT and CDR2 FQNNGV. This CDR3 spans 15 amino acids. DNA of the CDR3: TGTGCCAGCAGCTTAGATCTGGGACAGCACAACGAGCAGTACTTC. This encodes CASSLDLGQHNEQYF.

The V call is TRBV5-1, the J call TRBJ2-7, with 7 bases matching TRBD1. The trim removed 4 bases at V and 2 bases at J, leaving 9 bases unmatched. This CDR3 has 15 residues. Germline V lookup: CDR1 SGHRS, CDR2 YFSETQ. In DNA form, the CDR3 reads TGCGCCAGCAGCCTACCGACAGGGAACACCTACGAGCAGTACTTC. It yields the protein CASSLPTGNTYEQYF. Supplemented by reference TRBV5-1 and TRBJ2-7, the full variable domain reads KAGVTQTPRYLIKTRGQQVTLSCSPISGHRSVSWYQQTPGQGLQFLFEYFSETQRNKGNFPGRFSGRQFSNSRSEMNVSTLELGDSALYLCASSLPTGNTYEQYFGPGTRLTVT.

This chain uses TRBV2 with TRBJ2-5; unclear D gene. The CDR3 consists of 14 residues. Trimming stripped 4 bases from V and 2 bases from J, with 11 bases between. Germline assignment: CDR1 SNHLY and CDR2 FYNNEI. CDR3 in DNA: TGTGCCAGCAGTGGCTTAGTCCAACAAGAGACCCAGTACTTC. It codes for CASSGLVQQETQYF.

The chain is built from TRBV19 and TRBJ2-7; 8 bases map to TRBD1. The CDR3 runs 15 residues. V lost 6 bases to trimming and J lost 1 base; unmatched junction nucleotides: 8. CDR1 LNHDA and CDR2 SQIVND come from the germline V gene (reference sequence). CDR3: CASSNRDRPSYEQYF. The CDR3 DNA follows: TGTGCCAGTAGCAACCGGGACAGGCCTTCCTACGAGCAGTACTTC.

The chain joins TRBV6-1 to TRBJ2-6; D possibly corresponds to TRBD1 (5 bases). This CDR3 has 19 residues. Germline CDR1 reads MNHNS; CDR2 reads SASEGT. With 2 bases removed from V and 0 bases from J, the gap between germline ends came to 17 bases. CDR3 in DNA: TGTGCCAGCAGTGAAACGGCAGGGCACCTTCTCTCTGGGGCCAACGTCCTGACTTTC. The encoded protein is CASSETAGHLLSGANVLTF.

The chain combines TRBV7-2 with TRBJ1-5; 11 positions match TRBD1. J lost 7 bases, V lost 5 bases, and 4 bases had no gene match. CDR1 and CDR2 (germline): SGHTA, FQGNSA. The CDR3 has 14 residues. The DNA for the CDR3 is TGTGCCAGCAGCCCTGGACAGGGGGCCCAGCCCCAGCATTTT. Translation: CASSPGQGAQPQHF.

The chain is built from TRBV28 and TRBJ2-1, with no clear D. Trimming stripped 4 bases from V and 3 bases from J, with 7 bases between. Germline V gives CDR1 MDHEN, CDR2 SYDVKM. The CDR3 is 13 residues long. CDR3 coding DNA: TGTGCCAGCAGTTCCTACCGCTACAATGAGCAGTTCTTC. It translates to CASSSYRYNEQFF. The full variable domain, its missing parts supplied by reference TRBV28 and TRBJ2-1, is DVKVTQSSRYLVKRTGEKVFLECVQDMDHENMFWYRQDPGLGLRLIYFSYDVKMKEKGDIPEGYSVSREKKERFSLILESASTNQTSMYLCASSSYRYNEQFFGPGTRLTVL.